This is a list of T cell receptor beta chains from one sample in a study of blood T cells in healthy people across ages. MiXCR, run by TCRdb on the 5' RACE reads, gives a single entry per CDR3 protein. This sample has roughly 830,000 distinct CDR3 sequences, with around two thirds found just once. Sample: blood. The receptor set was obtained from a man aged 25-45 years in good health. The CDR3 runs from the conserved cysteine through the conserved F or W. Fields, in order: J gene, D gene, V gene, CDR3 DNA, CDR3 protein. D genes are given only for firm matches.

j_gene: TRBJ2-7; d_gene: -; v_gene: TRBV30; CDR3nt: TGTGCCTGGATAACAGGGCTAGCTGGCGAGCAGTACTTC; CDR3aa: CAWITGLAGEQYF
j_gene: TRBJ2-1; d_gene: -; v_gene: TRBV9; CDR3nt: TGCGCCAGCAGCCCACAACTTGACAGTGGCCACAGCGAGCAGTTCTTC; CDR3aa: CASSPQLDSGHSEQFF
j_gene: TRBJ2-7; d_gene: TRBD2; v_gene: TRBV4-2; CDR3nt: TGTGCCAGCAGCCAAGATCTAGCGGGGAACTCCTACGAGCAGTACTTC; CDR3aa: CASSQDLAGNSYEQYF
j_gene: TRBJ2-7; d_gene: TRBD1; v_gene: TRBV2; CDR3nt: TGTGCCAGCAGGGACCGGGACAGAACTACCTACGAGCAGTACTTC; CDR3aa: CASRDRDRTTYEQYF
j_gene: TRBJ1-2; d_gene: -; v_gene: TRBV2; CDR3nt: TGTGCCAGCACTCGGTCCTCCAACTATGGCTACACCTTC; CDR3aa: CASTRSSNYGYTF
j_gene: TRBJ2-7; d_gene: TRBD1; v_gene: TRBV20-1; CDR3nt: TGCAGTGCTCACGGGACAGGGACCCTCGAGCAGTACTTC; CDR3aa: CSAHGTGTLEQYF
j_gene: TRBJ2-1; d_gene: -; v_gene: TRBV5-4; CDR3nt: TGTGCCAGCAGGCTCATGGGGGCCCGGTCCGATGAGCAGTTCTTC; CDR3aa: CASRLMGARSDEQFF
j_gene: TRBJ1-2; d_gene: TRBD1; v_gene: TRBV20-1; CDR3nt: TGCAGTGCTCCCAGGGGGCTCGGCTATGGCTACACCTTC; CDR3aa: CSAPRGLGYGYTF
j_gene: TRBJ2-5; d_gene: -; v_gene: TRBV13; CDR3nt: TGTGCCAACAGCTTTATGGAGACCCAGTACTTC; CDR3aa: CANSFMETQYF
j_gene: TRBJ2-1; d_gene: TRBD1; v_gene: TRBV18; CDR3nt: TGTGCCAGCTCACCACAACGGACAGGGCACAATGAGCAGTTCTTC; CDR3aa: CASSPQRTGHNEQFF